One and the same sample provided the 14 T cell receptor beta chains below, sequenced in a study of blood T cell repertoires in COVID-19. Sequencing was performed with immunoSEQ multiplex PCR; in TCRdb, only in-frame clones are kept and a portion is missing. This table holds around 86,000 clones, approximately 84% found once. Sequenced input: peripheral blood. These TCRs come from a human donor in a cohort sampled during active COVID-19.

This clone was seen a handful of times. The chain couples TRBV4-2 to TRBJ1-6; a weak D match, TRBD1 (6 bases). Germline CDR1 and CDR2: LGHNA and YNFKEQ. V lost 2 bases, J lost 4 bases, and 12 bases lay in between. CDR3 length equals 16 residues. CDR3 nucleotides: TGTGCCAGCAGCCAACAACAGGGAGAGTATAATTCACCCCTCCACTTT. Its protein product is CASSQQQGEYNSPLHF.

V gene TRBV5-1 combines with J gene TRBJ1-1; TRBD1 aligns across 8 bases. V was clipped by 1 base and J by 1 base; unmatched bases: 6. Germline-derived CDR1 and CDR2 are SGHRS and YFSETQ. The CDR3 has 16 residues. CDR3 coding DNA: TGCGCCAGCAGCTTGTCAGGGGGCGCAGGGAACACTGAAGCTTTCTTT. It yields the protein CASSLSGGAGNTEAFF.

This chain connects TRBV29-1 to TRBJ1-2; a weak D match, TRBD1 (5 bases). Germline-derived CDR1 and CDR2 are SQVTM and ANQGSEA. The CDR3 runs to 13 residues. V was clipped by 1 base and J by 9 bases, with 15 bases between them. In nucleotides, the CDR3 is TGCAGCGTTGAAGGTGGGGCAGGGCTGAGCTACACCTTC. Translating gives CSVEGGAGLSYTF. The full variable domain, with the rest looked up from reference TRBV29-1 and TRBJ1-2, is SAVISQKPSRDICQRGTSLTIQCQVDSQVTMMFWYRQQPGQSLTLIATANQGSEATYESGFVIDKFPISRPNLTFSTLTVSNMSPEDSSIYLCSVEGGAGLSYTFGSGTRLTVV.

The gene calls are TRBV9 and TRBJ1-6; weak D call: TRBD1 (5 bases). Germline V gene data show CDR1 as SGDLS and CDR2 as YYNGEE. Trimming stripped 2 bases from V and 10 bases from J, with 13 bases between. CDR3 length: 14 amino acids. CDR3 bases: TGTGCCAGCAGCGTGGAAGGGGTAGGGTCACCCCTCCACTTT. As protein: CASSVEGVGSPLHF.

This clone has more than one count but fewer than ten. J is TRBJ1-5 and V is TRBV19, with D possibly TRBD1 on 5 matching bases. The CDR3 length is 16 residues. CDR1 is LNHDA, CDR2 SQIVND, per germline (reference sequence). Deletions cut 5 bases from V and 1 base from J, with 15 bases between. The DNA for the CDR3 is TGTGCCAGTAGTGCTCGTCCGACAGCGAGCAATCAGCCCCAGCATTTT. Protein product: CASSARPTASNQPQHF.

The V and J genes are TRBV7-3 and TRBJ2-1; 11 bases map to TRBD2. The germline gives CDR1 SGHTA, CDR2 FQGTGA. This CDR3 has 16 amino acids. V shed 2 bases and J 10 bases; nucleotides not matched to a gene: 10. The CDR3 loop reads CASSLGALAGAGEQFF. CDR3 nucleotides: TGTGCCAGCAGCTTAGGGGCACTAGCGGGAGCCGGGGAGCAGTTCTTC.

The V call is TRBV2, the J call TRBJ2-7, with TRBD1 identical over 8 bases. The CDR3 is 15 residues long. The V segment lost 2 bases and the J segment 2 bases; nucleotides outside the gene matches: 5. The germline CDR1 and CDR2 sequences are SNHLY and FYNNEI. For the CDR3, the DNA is TGTGCCAGCAGTGAACGGACAGGGCTGGCCTACGAGCAGTACTTC. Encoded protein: CASSERTGLAYEQYF. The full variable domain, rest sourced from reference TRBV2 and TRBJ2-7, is EPEVTQTPSHQVTQMGQEVILRCVPISNHLYFYWYRQILGQKVEFLVSFYNNEISEKSEIFDDQFSVERPDGSNFTLKIRSTKLEDSAMYFCASSERTGLAYEQYFGPGTRLTVT.

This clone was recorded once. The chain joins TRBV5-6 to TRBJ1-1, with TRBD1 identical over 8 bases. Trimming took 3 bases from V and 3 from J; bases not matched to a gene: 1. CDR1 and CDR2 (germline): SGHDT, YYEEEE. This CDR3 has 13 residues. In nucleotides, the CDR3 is TGTGCCAGCAGCTCGACAGGGGACACTGAAGCTTTCTTT. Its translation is CASSSTGDTEAFF.

This CDR3 is CASSPRGVTLSEAFF. DNA for the CDR3: TGTGCCAGCAGTCCCCGGGGGGTTACGCTTTCTGAAGCTTTCTTT. The V and J genes are TRBV6-6 and TRBJ1-1; perhaps TRBD1 as D (5 bases). From germline, CDR1 is MNHNY and CDR2 SVGAGI (reference sequence). This CDR3 contains 15 residues. Trimming shortened V by 5 bases and J by 6 bases, and 19 bases separated the two germline ends.

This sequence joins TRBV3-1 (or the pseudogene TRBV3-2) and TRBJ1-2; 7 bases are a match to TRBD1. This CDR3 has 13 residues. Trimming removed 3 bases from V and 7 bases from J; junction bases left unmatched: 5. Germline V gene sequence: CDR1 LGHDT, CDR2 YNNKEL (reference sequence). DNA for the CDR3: TGTGCCAGCAGCCACCAAGGGGGCTCTGGCTACACCTTC. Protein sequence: CASSHQGGSGYTF.

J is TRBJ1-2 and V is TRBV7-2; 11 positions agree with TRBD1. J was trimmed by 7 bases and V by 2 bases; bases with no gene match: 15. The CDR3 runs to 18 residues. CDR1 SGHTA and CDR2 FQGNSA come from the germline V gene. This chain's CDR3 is CASSLRPAGQGAMSGYTF. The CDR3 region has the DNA TGTGCCAGCAGCTTACGTCCAGCCGGACAGGGGGCGATGAGTGGCTACACCTTC.

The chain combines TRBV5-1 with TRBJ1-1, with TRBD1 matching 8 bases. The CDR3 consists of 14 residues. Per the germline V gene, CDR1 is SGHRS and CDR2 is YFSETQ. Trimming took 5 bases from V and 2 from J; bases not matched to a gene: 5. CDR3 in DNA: TGCGCCAGCAGATACGGACAGGGCAACACTGAAGCTTTCTTT. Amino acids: CASRYGQGNTEAFF. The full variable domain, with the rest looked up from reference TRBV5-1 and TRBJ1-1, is KAGVTQTPRYLIKTRGQQVTLSCSPISGHRSVSWYQQTPGQGLQFLFEYFSETQRNKGNFPGRFSGRQFSNSRSEMNVSTLELGDSALYLCASRYGQGNTEAFFGQGTRLTVV.

CDR3 DNA: TGTGCCAGTAGTCCGGGTAGCACAGATACGCAGTATTTT. Protein sequence: CASSPGSTDTQYF. The chain employs TRBV19 and TRBJ2-3, with D hard to call. The ends were cut back, 5 bases at V and 0 bases at J, with 6 bases in the middle. Germline-derived CDR1 and CDR2 are LNHDA and SQIVND (reference sequence). The CDR3 loop spans 13 amino acids.

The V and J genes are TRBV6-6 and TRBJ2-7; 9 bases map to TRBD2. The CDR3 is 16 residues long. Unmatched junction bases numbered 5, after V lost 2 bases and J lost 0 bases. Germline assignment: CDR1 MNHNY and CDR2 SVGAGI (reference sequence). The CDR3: CASSYGSRGGSYEQYF. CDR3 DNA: TGTGCCAGCAGTTACGGTTCGCGGGGGGGCTCCTACGAGCAGTACTTC.